These 9 T cell receptor beta chains were sequenced from one sample in a study of T cell responses to AZD1222 COVID-19 vaccine (dated by TCRdb to the early 2020s). The time point label, read with the paper, signifies: baseline before first vaccination. The receptor library was made with the immunoSEQ multiplex PCR assay. TCRdb provides this immuneACCESS table in a form limited to in-frame rearrangements. Some clones are lacking; in checked studies, under half of them reflect an unresolved V gene, and why the rest are absent is not known. The table for this sample lists approximately 150,000 clones; around 90% of them were counted only once. The ten largest clones add up to 1.1% to 1.5% of the sample. Sequenced material: peripheral blood, taken on day 0 of AZD1222 vaccination. Every receptor here comes from an adult in good health.

This rearrangement joins TRBV5-1 to TRBJ1-1, with D possibly matching TRBD1 (6 bases). V gave up 4 bases and J gave up 8 bases, with 18 bases separating them. This CDR3 region has 14 residues. The germline gives CDR1 SGHRS, CDR2 YFSETQ. The CDR3 spells CASSPGGLRTEAFF. For the CDR3, the DNA is TGCGCCAGCAGCCCGGGGGGGCTGCGGACAGAAGCTTTCTTT.

The rearrangement joins TRBV27 to TRBJ2-5; TRBD1 or TRBD2 may be the D gene (5 bases each). V lost 5 bases and J 2 bases, leaving 12 bases between the germline ends. This CDR3 has 14 amino acids. Germline assignment: CDR1 MNHEY and CDR2 SMNVEV (reference sequence). The CDR3 sequence: CASSIIGAQETQYF. The DNA of the CDR3 is TGTGCCAGCAGTATCATCGGGGCTCAAGAGACCCAGTACTTC.

The genes are TRBV6-5 and TRBJ2-7, with D possibly TRBD2 on 6 matching bases. Trimming stripped 7 bases from V and 7 bases from J, with 17 bases between. The germline V gene encodes CDR1 MNHEY and CDR2 SVGAGI. The length of the CDR3 is 13 residues. Here the CDR3 DNA reads TGTGCCAGCAAAAGGACTACCCTGAAGGAGCAGTACTTC. It yields the protein CASKRTTLKEQYF.

The chain employs TRBV2 and TRBJ1-3, with D possibly matching TRBD1 (6 bases). The CDR3 runs 16 residues. The germline CDR1 and CDR2 sequences are SNHLY and FYNNEI. The V end lost 1 base, the J end lost 2 bases, and 12 bases lay between the germline ends. The CDR3 coding sequence is TGTGCCAGCAGTGAAGGCCCGACAGGAACTGGAAACACCATATATTTT. Amino acids: CASSEGPTGTGNTIYF. The full variable domain, rest sourced from reference TRBV2 and TRBJ1-3, is EPEVTQTPSHQVTQMGQEVILRCVPISNHLYFYWYRQILGQKVEFLVSFYNNEISEKSEIFDDQFSVERPDGSNFTLKIRSTKLEDSAMYFCASSEGPTGTGNTIYFGEGSWLTVV.

This clone was detected once. The J gene is TRBJ2-7, the V gene TRBV5-1, with TRBD1 identical over 9 bases. The CDR3 loop spans 19 amino acids. Germline CDR1 SGHRS, CDR2 YFSETQ. Trimming at V came to 0 bases and at J to 2 bases, leaving 15 bases not matched to a gene. CDR3 sequence reads: CASSLGARQTGGTPYEQYF. DNA of the CDR3: TGCGCCAGCAGCTTGGGGGCGCGGCAAACAGGGGGCACCCCCTACGAGCAGTACTTC.

V is TRBV7-9 and J is TRBJ2-1; D remains unclear. V lost 4 bases, J lost 6 bases, and 16 bases lay in between. Germline lookup yields CDR1 SEHNR and CDR2 FQNEAQ (reference sequence). The CDR3 runs to 15 residues. CDR3 DNA sequence: TGTGCCAGCAGCTCCGTGTGGACCTCGTCCAATGAGCAGTTCTTC. Its translation: CASSSVWTSSNEQFF.

This clone was detected once. CDR3 DNA sequence: TGTGCCAGCAGCCTAGAGGGGGGGCACGTTCCCTACGAGCAGTACTTC. Residues: CASSLEGGHVPYEQYF. V and J are TRBV7-2 and TRBJ2-7, with D tentatively TRBD2 (7 bases). CDR1 is SGHTA and CDR2 is FQGNSA in the germline V gene. Trimming took off 5 bases at V and 2 bases at J, with 19 bases between the two ends. CDR3 length equals 16 residues.

This clone was found once. The V gene is TRBV19, the J gene TRBJ2-7; the match to TRBD1 covers 7 bases. V lost 5 bases to trimming and J lost 6 bases; unmatched junction nucleotides: 7. The CDR3 sequence is 13 residues long. Germline V CDR1 and CDR2: LNHDA, SQIVND (reference sequence). The DNA for the CDR3 is TGTGCCAGTAGTGGACAGGCCGCCGGCGAGCAGTACTTC. It yields the protein CASSGQAAGEQYF. Using reference TRBV19 and TRBJ2-7 for the parts outside the CDR3, the full variable domain is DGGITQSPKYLFRKEGQNVTLSCEQNLNHDAMYWYRQDPGQGLRLIYYSQIVNDFQKGDIAEGYSVSREKKESFPLTVTSAQKNPTAFYLCASSGQAAGEQYFGPGTRLTVT.

The chain employs TRBV27 and TRBJ1-2; weak D call: TRBD1 (5 bases). CDR3 length: 13 amino acids. Germline-derived CDR1 and CDR2 are MNHEY and SMNVEV (reference sequence). V was trimmed by 3 bases and J by 7 bases, leaving 12 bases between them. The chain's CDR3 is CASSLEVGGGYTF. The CDR3 nucleotides are TGTGCCAGCAGTTTGGAAGTCGGGGGTGGCTACACCTTC.